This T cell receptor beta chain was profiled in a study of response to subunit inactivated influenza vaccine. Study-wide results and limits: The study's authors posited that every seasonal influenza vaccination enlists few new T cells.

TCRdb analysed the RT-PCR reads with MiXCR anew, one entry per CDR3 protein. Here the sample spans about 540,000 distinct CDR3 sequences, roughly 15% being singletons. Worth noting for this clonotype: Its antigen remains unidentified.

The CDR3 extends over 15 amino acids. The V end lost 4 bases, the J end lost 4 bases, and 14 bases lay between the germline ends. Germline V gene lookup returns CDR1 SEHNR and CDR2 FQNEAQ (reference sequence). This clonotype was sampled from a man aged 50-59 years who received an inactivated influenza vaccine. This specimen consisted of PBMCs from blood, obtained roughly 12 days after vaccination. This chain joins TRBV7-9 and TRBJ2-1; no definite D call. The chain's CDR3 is CASSSRRALYNEQFF. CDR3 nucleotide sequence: TGTGCCAGCAGCTCACGTAGGGCGCTATACAATGAGCAGTTCTTC.